This TCR beta chain derives from a study of T cells after yellow fever vaccination. General study results and limits: Peak timing came faster in the weaker secondary response, day 5 versus 15. Overall, a small share of clonotypes was seen in both CD4 and CD8 compartments.

Trimming stripped 4 bases from V and 8 bases from J, with 17 bases between. Germline values: CDR1 SGHAT, CDR2 FQNNGV. There are 14 residues in the CDR3. From the 5' RACE reads, TCRdb called clonotypes with MiXCR, one entry per CDR3 protein. Of 310,000 or so distinct CDR3 sequences in the sample, around 3.6% were seen once. This clonotype was picked up a small number of times. Antigen specificity is unknown. This material consisted of PBMCs, taken on the day of the yellow fever booster vaccination. The TCR originated in a young man who received the YFV17D yellow fever vaccine. This chain uses TRBV11-2 with TRBJ1-2; possible D gene TRBD1, 6 bases. CDR3 sequence reads: CASSSIRQDSGYTF. The CDR3 DNA follows: TGTGCCAGCAGCTCGATAAGACAGGATTCCGGCTACACCTTC.